This TCR beta chain was observed in a study of T cell responses to AZD1222 COVID-19 vaccine. Findings and limits, study-wide: Possibly, clonal diversity was underestimated; donors were largely white British and included more females.

Germline CDR1 and CDR2: GTSNPN and SVGIG (reference sequence). Between the trimmed V and J ends, which lost 2 bases and 5 bases, there was a span of 24 bases. The CDR3 covers 17 residues. This clone came up once. The antigen is unknown. Profiled with immunoSEQ multiplex PCR; TCRdb holds only in-frame clones, not every one. This sample has around 99,000 clones, with approximately 87% found just once. Material: peripheral blood, obtained 28 days after the second AZD1222 dose. The J gene is TRBJ1-2, the V gene TRBV30; TRBD1 is a possible D gene (5 bases). This TCR was sampled from an adult who received the AZD1222 COVID-19 vaccine. CDR3 nucleotides: TGTGCCTGGAGTCCTCCCGAGGTTAGGTGGGGGATATATGGCTACACCTTC. Its translation: CAWSPPEVRWGIYGYTF.